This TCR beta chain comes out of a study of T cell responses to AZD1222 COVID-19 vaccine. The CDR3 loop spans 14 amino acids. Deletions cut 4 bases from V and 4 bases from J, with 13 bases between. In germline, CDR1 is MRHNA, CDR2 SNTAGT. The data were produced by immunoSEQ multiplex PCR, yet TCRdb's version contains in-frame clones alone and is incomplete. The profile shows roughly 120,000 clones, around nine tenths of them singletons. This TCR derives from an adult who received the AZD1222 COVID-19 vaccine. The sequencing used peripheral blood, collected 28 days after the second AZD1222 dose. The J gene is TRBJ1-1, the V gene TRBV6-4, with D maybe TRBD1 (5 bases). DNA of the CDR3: TGTGCCAGCAGTGCCGGGGGGGTGAGCACTGAAGCTTTCTTT. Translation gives CASSAGGVSTEAFF.